Each of the 18 T cell receptor beta chains below was sequenced from the same sample in a study of tumor-infiltrating lymphocytes in primary liver carcinoma. The source material, 20-30 mg of unsorted bulk tissue, was used to co-extract RNA and DNA. Total RNA amounting to around 540 ng was the source from which TCR beta cDNA was made with a constant-region primer. Slightly modified ARM-PCR served as the procedure for the TCR beta libraries. These libraries came from three rounds of nested multiplex PCR. TRBV1-TRBV30 forward primers paired with a C-beta reverse primer drove the first two PCR rounds, about 10 cycles each. TCRdb called the multiplex PCR reads again in MiXCR, with one record for every CDR3 protein. The sample yields 55,000 to 65,000 distinct CDR3 sequences, less than 75% seen once. The specimen was liver tumor tissue from sampling region 2. Subset given: tumor region T2, inferior pole. These receptor sequences come from a man in his forties or fifties with primary liver carcinoma and hepatitis B virus infection.

This clonotype is medium-sized. V usage is TRBV29-1 and J usage is TRBJ2-7; D could derive from TRBD1 or TRBD2 (5 bases each). The V gene lost 7 bases and the J gene lost 2 bases, with 24 bases spanning the gap. Germline assignment: CDR1 SQVTM and CDR2 ANQGSEA. CDR3 size: 16 residues. In nucleotides, the CDR3 is TGCAGCGCCATGACATCTGGGACCGGCACTCCCTACGAGCAGTACTTC. This codes for CSAMTSGTGTPYEQYF.

Turning to this clonotype: The CDR3 does not end in the conserved phenylalanine or tryptophan, so this is likely a read error. This chain connects TRBV11-2 to TRBJ2-1, with 14 bases matching TRBD2. CDR3 length: 17 amino acids. J lost 0 bases, V lost 9 bases, and 7 bases had no gene match. From germline, CDR1 is SGHAT and CDR2 FQNNGV. CDR3 bases: TGTGCCAGAAGCAAAGGGACTAGCGGGAGCTCCTACAATGAGCAGTTCGTC. Translation gives CARSKGTSGSSYNEQFV.

This clonotype was detected once. This chain links TRBV6-5 with TRBJ1-1, with D possibly matching TRBD1 (6 bases). The CDR3 extends over 16 amino acids. V was trimmed by 8 bases and J by 0 bases, leaving 19 bases between them. The V gene's germline CDR1 is MNHEY and CDR2 SVGAGI. The CDR3 region is CASGRRGAAMNTEAFF. The CDR3 nucleotides read TGTGCCAGCGGCCGACGGGGGGCCGCAATGAACACTGAAGCTTTCTTT.

The rearrangement uses TRBV6-6 and TRBJ2-7; D is perhaps TRBD1 (6 bases). Germline assignment: CDR1 MNHNY and CDR2 SVGAGI (reference sequence). With 4 bases removed from V and 5 bases from J, the gap between germline ends came to 24 bases. The CDR3 consists of 17 residues. CDR3 nucleotides: TGTGCCAGCAGTTCCTCGTTGAACCAGGGGCCTATGGACGAGCAGTACTTC. This sequence encodes CASSSSLNQGPMDEQYF.

Concerning this clonotype: One end of the junction varies from germline; a read error may be responsible. The chain is built from TRBV29-1 and TRBJ2-5; 7 bases align to TRBD1. The CDR3 is made up of 16 amino acids. Germline loops: CDR1 SQVTM, CDR2 ANQGSEA. This chain's CDR3 is CSVEEEYGTVQETRYF. CDR3 nucleotide sequence: TGCAGTGTTGAAGAGGAATACGGGACAGTCCAAGAGACCCGGTACTTC.

A word on this clonotype: One end of the junction is discordant with germline, which a read error may explain. The chain couples TRBV12-3 or TRBV12-4 to TRBJ1-2; the D is unclear. The CDR3 contains 13 residues. CDR3 nucleotide sequence: TGTGCCAGCAGTTTAGTCGTCGGCCATGGGTACACCTTC. It specifies CASSLVVGHGYTF.

This clonotype was seen more than once but under ten times. The conserved final phenylalanine or tryptophan is absent from the CDR3, which likely points to a read error. It is unclear where the CDR3 begins or ends on the DNA, so no DNA is shown, and the CDR3 is as TCRdb lists it. The V gene is TRBV11-2, the J gene TRBJ2-5; the table's D call TRBD2 went unverified against the DNA. Germline assignment: CDR1 SGHAT and CDR2 FQNNGV. The CDR3 numbers 16 amino acids, ends counted. The CDR3 spells CASSQTPGGRKETQYL.

In its sample, this clonotype was seen a few times. The chain combines TRBV7-2 with TRBJ2-4; 10 bases agree with TRBD2. Germline trimming cut 3 bases from V and 0 bases from J; bases unmatched to any gene: 11. From germline, CDR1 is SGHTA and CDR2 FQGNSA. CDR3 length: 19 amino acids. The CDR3 sequence is CASSFSGRTINLAKNIQYF. DNA of the CDR3: TGTGCCAGCAGCTTTAGCGGGAGGACCATCAACTTAGCCAAAAACATTCAGTACTTC.

This clonotype was recorded once. A read error may account for a junction end that differs from germline. The rearrangement uses TRBV4-1 and TRBJ2-7, with D unresolved. The CDR3 runs 14 residues. Germline CDR1 MGHRA, CDR2 YSYEKL. The CDR3 sequence is CARSQDLQDSPQYF. The CDR3 DNA sequence: TGTGCCAGGAGCCAAGATCTCCAGGATTCCCCCCAGTACTTC.

The V call is TRBV29-1, the J call TRBJ2-5, with D possibly matching TRBD1 (6 bases). Germline-derived CDR1 and CDR2 are SQVTM and ANQGSEA. V was pared by 7 bases and J by 8 bases, with 17 bases between. The CDR3 runs to 12 residues. The CDR3 DNA follows: TGCAGCGGTACGGACAGTGGAGAAACCCAGTACTTC. Encoded protein: CSGTDSGETQYF.

This clonotype was picked up one time. No conserved phenylalanine or tryptophan ends this CDR3, so it is likely a read error. This chain uses TRBV11-2 with TRBJ1-1; D gene ambiguous. CDR1 and CDR2 (germline): SGHAT, FQNNGV. This CDR3 has 13 amino acids. The CDR3 nucleotides are TGTGTGAGCAGCTTAGTAGATAACACTGAAGCTTTCTGT. This gives the protein CVSSLVDNTEAFC.

This chain joins TRBV4-1 and TRBJ1-2, with D unclear. Germline CDR1 and CDR2: MGHRA and YSYEKL. The CDR3 has 14 residues. V was shortened by 6 bases and J by 3 bases, with 14 bases between the two germline ends. CDR3 residues: CASSRDYRDYGYTF. CDR3 sequence (DNA): TGCGCCAGCAGTCGAGATTACAGAGACTATGGCTACACCTTC.

A remark on this clonotype: A much more abundant neighbour one base away suggests this may be a read error. The rearrangement joins TRBV5-1 to TRBJ2-1, with 11 bases fitting TRBD2. The CDR3 sequence is 15 residues long. Germline loops: CDR1 SGHRS, CDR2 YFSETQ. The CDR3 here is CASSLTSGSRGEQLF. The CDR3 bases are TGCGCCAGCAGCTTAACTAGCGGGAGCCGGGGGGAGCAGTTATTC.

A word on this clonotype: This could be a read error, since a much larger clone is one nucleotide away. In DNA, the CDR3 is TGTGCCAGCATCCTGGAGACTACTAGCGGGAGTAGAGGGCAGTTCTTC. It yields the protein CASILETTSGSRGQFF. The chain employs TRBV6-1 and TRBJ2-1; TRBD2 aligns across 11 bases. Trimming took 7 bases from V and 12 from J; bases not matched to a gene: 17. The length of the CDR3 is 16 residues. In germline, CDR1 is MNHNS, CDR2 SASEGT.

As to this clonotype: Its ends do not fully match the called genes, so a read error is possible. This sequence joins TRBV5-1 and TRBJ1-2; D gene unclear. Germline V gene lookup returns CDR1 SGHRS and CDR2 YFSETQ. The length of the CDR3 is 13 residues. CDR3 in DNA: TGCGCCAGTAGCTCGACCATCGCTATCGGCTACACCTTC. This encodes CASSSTIAIGYTF.

On this clonotype: One end of the junction does not line up with germline, which may come from a read error. The gene calls are TRBV11-2 and TRBJ2-5; D is possibly TRBD1 (5 bases). The CDR3 contains 17 residues. Per the germline V gene, CDR1 is SGHAT and CDR2 is FQNNGV. CDR3 in amino acids: CASSLVSRGSRQETQNF. The CDR3, as DNA: TGTGCCAGCAGCTTAGTCAGTAGGGGCAGTCGGCAAGAGACCCAGAACTTC.

Worth noting for this clonotype: At one of its ends the junction is not consistent with the germline gene, which may arise from a read error. This chain uses TRBV10-3 with TRBJ2-2; D may be TRBD2 (6 bases). CDR1 and CDR2 (germline): ENHRY, SYGVKD. The CDR3 has 17 amino acids. The CDR3 region has the DNA TGTGACATCAGTGATTCGGGCGGGACCAGGAACACCGGGGAGCTGTTTTTT. Amino acid sequence: CDISDSGGTRNTGELFF.

Remarks on this clonotype: At one end the junction does not follow the germline gene, possibly because of a read error. This chain connects TRBV10-3 to TRBJ2-6, with a tentative D call TRBD2 (6 bases). Germline CDR1 and CDR2: ENHRY and SYGVKD. The CDR3 runs 14 residues. The CDR3 DNA reads as TGTGCAACTCGGGGGAAAACTGGGACCAACGTCCTGACTTTC. This encodes CATRGKTGTNVLTF.